This T cell receptor (beta chain) was recovered during a study of shared clonotypes between healthy human individuals. Repertoires were generated with immunoSEQ multiplex PCR, while TCRdb's copy carries only in-frame clones and drops some. The profile shows over 1.4 million clones, around 95% of them singletons. V was cut by 5 bases and J by 4 bases, with 14 bases left in between. CDR3 length: 14 amino acids. Germline V gene data show CDR1 as MNHEY and CDR2 as SVGAGI. This TCR came from a man between 25 and 39 years old in good health. V gene TRBV6-5 combines with J gene TRBJ2-5; D is perhaps TRBD1 or TRBD2 (5 bases each). Specimen: naive CD4+ T cells sorted from blood. Indicated subset: CD45RA+ positively selected. CDR3 region: CASSLMFGGETQYF. The CDR3 DNA follows: TGTGCCAGCAGTCTGATGTTTGGGGGAGAGACCCAGTACTTC.